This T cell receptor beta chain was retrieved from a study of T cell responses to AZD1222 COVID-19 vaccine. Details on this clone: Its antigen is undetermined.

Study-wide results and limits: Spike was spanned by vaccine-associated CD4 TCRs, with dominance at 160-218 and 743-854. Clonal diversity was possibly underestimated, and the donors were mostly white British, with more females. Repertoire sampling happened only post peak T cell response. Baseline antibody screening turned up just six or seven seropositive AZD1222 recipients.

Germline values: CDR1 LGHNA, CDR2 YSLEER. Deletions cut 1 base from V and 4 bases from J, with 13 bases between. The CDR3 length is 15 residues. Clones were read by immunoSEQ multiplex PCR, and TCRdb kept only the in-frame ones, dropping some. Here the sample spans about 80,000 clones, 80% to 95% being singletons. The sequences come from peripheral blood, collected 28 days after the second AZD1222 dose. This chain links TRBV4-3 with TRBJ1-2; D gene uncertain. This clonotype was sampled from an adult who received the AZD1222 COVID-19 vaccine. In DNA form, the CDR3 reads TGCGCCAGCAGCCAAGGAAGGACCTACACCTATGGCTACACCTTC. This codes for CASSQGRTYTYGYTF.